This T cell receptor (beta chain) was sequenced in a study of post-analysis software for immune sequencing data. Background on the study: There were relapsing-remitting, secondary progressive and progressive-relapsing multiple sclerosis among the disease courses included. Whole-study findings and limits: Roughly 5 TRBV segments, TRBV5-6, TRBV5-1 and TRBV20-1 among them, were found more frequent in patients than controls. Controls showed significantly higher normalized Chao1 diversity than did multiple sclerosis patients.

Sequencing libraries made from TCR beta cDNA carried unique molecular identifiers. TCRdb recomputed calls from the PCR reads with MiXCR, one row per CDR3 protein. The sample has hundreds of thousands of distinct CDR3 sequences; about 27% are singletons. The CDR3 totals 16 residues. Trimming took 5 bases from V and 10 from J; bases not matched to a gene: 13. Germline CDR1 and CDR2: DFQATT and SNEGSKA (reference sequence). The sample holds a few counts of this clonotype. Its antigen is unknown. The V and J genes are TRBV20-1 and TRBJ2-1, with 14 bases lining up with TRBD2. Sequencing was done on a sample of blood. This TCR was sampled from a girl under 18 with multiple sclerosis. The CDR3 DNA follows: TGCAGTGCTTCCGGGACTAGCGGGAGAAGCGTAAGGGAGCAGTTCTTC. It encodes CSASGTSGRSVREQFF.